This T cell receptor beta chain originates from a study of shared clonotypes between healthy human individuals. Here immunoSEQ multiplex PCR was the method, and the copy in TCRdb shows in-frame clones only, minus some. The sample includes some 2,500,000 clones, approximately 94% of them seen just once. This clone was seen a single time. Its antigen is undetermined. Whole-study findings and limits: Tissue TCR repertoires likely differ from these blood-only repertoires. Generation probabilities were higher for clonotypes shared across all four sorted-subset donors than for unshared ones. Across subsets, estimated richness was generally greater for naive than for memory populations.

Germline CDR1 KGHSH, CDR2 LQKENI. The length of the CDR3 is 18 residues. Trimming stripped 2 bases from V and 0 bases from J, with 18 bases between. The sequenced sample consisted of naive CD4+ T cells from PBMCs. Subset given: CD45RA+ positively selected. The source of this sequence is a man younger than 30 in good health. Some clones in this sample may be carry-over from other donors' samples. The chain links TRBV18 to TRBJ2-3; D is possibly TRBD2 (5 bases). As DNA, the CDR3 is TGTGCCAGCTCACCAAGGGCTCTCCGGGATCGTAGCACAGATACGCAGTATTTT. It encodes CASSPRALRDRSTDTQYF. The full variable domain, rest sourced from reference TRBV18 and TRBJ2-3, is NAGVMQNPRHLVRRRGQEARLRCSPMKGHSHVYWYRQLPEEGLKFMVYLQKENIIDESGMPKERFSAEFPKEGPSILRIQQVVRGDSAAYFCASSPRALRDRSTDTQYFGPGTRLTVL.